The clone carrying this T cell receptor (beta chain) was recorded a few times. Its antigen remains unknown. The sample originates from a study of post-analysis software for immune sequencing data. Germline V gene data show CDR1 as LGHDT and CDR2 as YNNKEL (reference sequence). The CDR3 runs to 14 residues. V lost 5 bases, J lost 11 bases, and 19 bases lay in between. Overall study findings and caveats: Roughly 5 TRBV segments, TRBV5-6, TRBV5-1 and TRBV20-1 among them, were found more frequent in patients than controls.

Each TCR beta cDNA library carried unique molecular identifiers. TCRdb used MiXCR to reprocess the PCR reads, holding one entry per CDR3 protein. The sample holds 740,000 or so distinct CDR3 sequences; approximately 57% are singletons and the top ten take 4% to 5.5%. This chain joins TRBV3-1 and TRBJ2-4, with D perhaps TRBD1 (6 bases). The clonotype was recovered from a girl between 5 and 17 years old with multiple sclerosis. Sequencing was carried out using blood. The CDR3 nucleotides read TGTGCCAGCAGCTATCTGGGGACAAGCCAGGTTCAGTACTTC. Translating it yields CASSYLGTSQVQYF.